The 18 T cell receptor beta chains below were found in one sample sequenced in a study of T cells after yellow fever vaccination. TCRdb re-called the 5' RACE reads through MiXCR, storing one row per CDR3 protein. The data hold tens of thousands of distinct CDR3 sequences, with about an eighth observed a single time. This sample comprised CD8+ T cells not binding an NS4B(214-222) dextramer, sorted from PBMCs, obtained approximately 22 days after the first yellow fever vaccination. The receptor source for this set is a young man who received the YFV17D yellow fever vaccine.

This chain joins TRBV7-6 and TRBJ2-7; 8 bases align to TRBD1. The J segment lost 2 bases and the V segment lost 1 base, leaving 10 bases of the junction unmatched. The CDR3 contains 17 residues. Germline V CDR1 and CDR2: SGHVS, FNYEAQ. The CDR3 is CASSLGTRGQATYEQYF. The DNA for the CDR3 is TGTGCCAGCAGCTTAGGAACCCGGGGACAGGCCACCTACGAGCAGTACTTC.

This clonotype has just a few counts. This chain joins TRBV4-3 and TRBJ2-7; weak D call: TRBD1 (6 bases). Between the trimmed V and J ends, which lost 4 bases and 2 bases, there was a span of 9 bases. CDR1 and CDR2 (germline): LGHNA, YSLEER. The CDR3 is 13 amino acids. The CDR3 sequence: CASSLDRTYEQYF. The CDR3 DNA reads as TGCGCCAGCAGCCTGGACAGAACCTACGAGCAGTACTTC.

This clonotype was seen more than once but under ten times. The chain recombines TRBV7-8 with TRBJ2-5; no firm D call. The ends were cut back, 4 bases at V and 2 bases at J, with 11 bases in the middle. This CDR3 contains 14 residues. The germline gives CDR1 SGHVS, CDR2 FQNEAQ. The CDR3 bases are TGTGCCAGCAGCTCTATATACCGGCAAGAGACCCAGTACTTC. Translated, it gives CASSSIYRQETQYF.

Ten or more counts support this clonotype. The V and J genes are TRBV29-1 and TRBJ2-3; D is unresolved. Between the trimmed V and J ends, which lost 3 bases and 1 base, there was a span of 5 bases. This CDR3 is built from 12 residues. The germline CDR1 and CDR2 sequences are SQVTM and ANQGSEA. In DNA, the CDR3 is TGCAGCGTTGATCTGGGCACAGATACGCAGTATTTT. Translating gives CSVDLGTDTQYF.

The chain joins TRBV9 to TRBJ1-3; a weak D match, TRBD1 (5 bases). This CDR3 has 17 amino acids. Per germline, CDR1 SGDLS and CDR2 YYNGEE. The V and J ends lost 4 bases and 2 bases respectively, with 19 bases between them. Written as DNA, the CDR3 is TGTGCCAGCAGCCCCGGGACGGCTCAGCCGGCTGGAAACACCATATATTTT. This sequence encodes CASSPGTAQPAGNTIYF.

This clonotype turned up a few times. The J gene is TRBJ2-1, the V gene TRBV20-1, with 14 bases lining up with TRBD2. CDR1 DFQATT and CDR2 SNEGSKA come from the germline V gene (reference sequence). The CDR3 length is 15 residues. V dropped 6 bases and J dropped 4; count of bases not matched to a gene: 5. The DNA for the CDR3 is TGCAGTGCGAAAGGACTAGCGGGGGGTTACAATGAGCAGTTCTTC. This codes for CSAKGLAGGYNEQFF.

The rearrangement joins TRBV12-3 or TRBV12-4 to TRBJ2-1; the D is unclear. V lost 5 bases, J lost 8 bases, and 10 bases lay in between. The CDR3 runs to 12 residues. CDR3 loop: CASSQGWDEQFF. CDR3 bases: TGTGCCAGCAGTCAAGGGTGGGATGAGCAGTTCTTC.

This chain uses TRBV25-1 with TRBJ1-4; TRBD1 might be the D (6 bases). The V end was cut by 3 bases, the J end by 7 bases, with 12 bases between. Germline V CDR1 and CDR2: MGHDK, SYGVNS. The CDR3 contains 14 residues. The CDR3 sequence: CASSEAGVGEKLFF. The CDR3 coding sequence is TGTGCCAGCAGTGAGGCAGGGGTGGGTGAAAAACTGTTTTTT. The full variable domain, rest sourced from reference TRBV25-1 and TRBJ1-4, is EADIYQTPRYLVIGTGKKITLECSQTMGHDKMYWYQQDPGMELHLIHYSYGVNSTEKGDLSSESTVSRIRTEHFPLTLESARPSHTSQYLCASSEAGVGEKLFFGSGTQLSVL.

V gene TRBV6-5 combines with J gene TRBJ1-5; the match to TRBD1 covers 8 bases. V lost 2 bases, J lost 6 bases, and 3 bases stayed unmatched. Germline V gene lookup returns CDR1 MNHEY and CDR2 SVGAGI. This CDR3 spans 14 amino acids. The CDR3 spells CASSYQGAGQPQHF. CDR3 nucleotides: TGTGCCAGCAGTTACCAGGGGGCGGGTCAGCCCCAGCATTTT.

This clonotype was observed a single time. This chain uses TRBV3-1 with TRBJ1-3; D is uncertain. The CDR3 consists of 14 residues. Germline CDR1 and CDR2: LGHDT and YNNKEL (reference sequence). The V end lost 5 bases, the J end lost 2 bases, and 10 bases lay between the germline ends. The CDR3 here is CASSAELPGNTIYF. The DNA for the CDR3 is TGTGCCAGCAGCGCCGAACTACCTGGAAACACCATATATTTT.

This clonotype was recorded a few times. The CDR3 coding sequence is TGTGCCAGCAGCCCGTTTAGCGGGGGGGCCGTAGAGACCCAGTACTTC. As protein: CASSPFSGGAVETQYF. The chain employs TRBV9 and TRBJ2-5; 11 bases agree with TRBD2. The CDR3 sequence is 16 residues long. CDR1 is SGDLS, CDR2 YYNGEE, per germline. Germline trimming cut 4 bases from V and 4 bases from J; bases unmatched to any gene: 9.

The chain recombines TRBV28 with TRBJ2-2; 7 nucleotides line up with TRBD1. Losses at the gene ends were 5 bases for V and 2 bases for J; bases not matched to a gene: 11. CDR3 length: 17 amino acids. Germline assignment: CDR1 MDHEN and CDR2 SYDVKM. CDR3 sequence reads: CASSPYRGESNTGELFF. The DNA of the CDR3 is TGTGCCAGCAGTCCCTACAGGGGAGAGAGTAACACCGGGGAGCTGTTTTTT. Full variable domain (missing parts from reference TRBV28 and TRBJ2-2): DVKVTQSSRYLVKRTGEKVFLECVQDMDHENMFWYRQDPGLGLRLIYFSYDVKMKEKGDIPEGYSVSREKKERFSLILESASTNQTSMYLCASSPYRGESNTGELFFGEGSRLTVL.

This clonotype has only a few counts. The V and J genes are TRBV27 and TRBJ2-5, with D possibly TRBD2 on 5 matching bases. The V gene's germline CDR1 is MNHEY and CDR2 SMNVEV (reference sequence). The CDR3 loop spans 11 amino acids. V lost 8 bases to trimming and J lost 5 bases, with 9 bases between them. The CDR3: CASGRSETQYF. CDR3 DNA sequence: TGTGCCAGCGGGAGATCGGAGACCCAGTACTTC.

This clonotype was recorded a few times. The J gene is TRBJ2-7, the V gene TRBV6-2 or TRBV6-3; 7 nucleotides match TRBD1. The V gene end was trimmed by 8 bases and the J gene end by 3 bases; junction bases not matched to a gene: 4. The CDR3 totals 12 residues. Germline loops: CDR1 MNHEY, CDR2 SVGEGT. The CDR3 region has the DNA TGTGCCAGCCAGGGACAGAGCTACGAGCAGTACGTC. Translating it yields CASQGQSYEQYV.

V usage is TRBV5-1 and J usage is TRBJ2-3; D uncertain. Germline V gene lookup returns CDR1 SGHRS and CDR2 YFSETQ. The ends were cut back, 4 bases at V and 6 bases at J, with 9 bases in the middle. The CDR3 has 12 amino acids. The chain's CDR3 is CASSQFGDTQYF. The CDR3 nucleotides read TGCGCCAGCAGCCAATTTGGGGATACGCAGTATTTT. The full variable domain, its missing parts supplied by reference TRBV5-1 and TRBJ2-3, is KAGVTQTPRYLIKTRGQQVTLSCSPISGHRSVSWYQQTPGQGLQFLFEYFSETQRNKGNFPGRFSGRQFSNSRSEMNVSTLELGDSALYLCASSQFGDTQYFGPGTRLTVL.

A few counts support this clonotype. The chain recombines TRBV3-1 with TRBJ1-1, with TRBD1 identical over 7 bases. The CDR3 extends over 14 amino acids. Germline V gene data show CDR1 as LGHDT and CDR2 as YNNKEL (reference sequence). V was pared by 1 base and J by 4 bases, with 3 bases of the junction left unmatched. The CDR3 DNA is TGTGCCAGCAGCCAAGCCGCAGGGGGCACTGAAGCTTTCTTT. Translation: CASSQAAGGTEAFF.

This chain connects TRBV2 to TRBJ2-7, with TRBD1 identical over 8 bases. There are 14 residues in the CDR3. Unmatched junction bases numbered 9, after V lost 8 bases and J lost 3 bases. Germline lookup yields CDR1 SNHLY and CDR2 FYNNEI. This CDR3 reads CASQDSRGLYEQYF. The CDR3 DNA is TGTGCCAGCCAGGATAGCAGGGGGCTCTACGAGCAGTACTTC.

This clonotype was picked up a small number of times. This chain links TRBV7-6 with TRBJ1-2; D gene unclear. V was pared by 2 bases and J by 8 bases, with 18 bases between. This CDR3 is built from 15 residues. Germline lookup yields CDR1 SGHVS and CDR2 FNYEAQ. The CDR3 protein is CASSLSAHGPGGYTF. The CDR3 nucleotides read TGTGCCAGCAGCTTATCCGCGCATGGCCCGGGGGGCTACACCTTC.